This T cell receptor beta chain was sequenced in a study of beta chain features in type 1 diabetes. At the level of the study: Healthy donors resembled patients in age, gender and cell yields. Study findings and constraints: Unsettled here was the matter of whether HLA type influences TCRB rearrangement. Researchers reported that naive, central memory and Treg TCRB repertoires appeared more similar in patients than in healthy donors.

Reverse transcribing all isolated RNA meant expressed TCRB transcripts were sequenced. Using immunoSEQ multiplex PCR, the repertoire was profiled, and TCRdb retains in-frame clones only, with some absent. The sample includes fewer than 350,000 clones, approximately 8.1% of them seen just once. Via the markers CD45RO/CCR7/CD25/CD127/CD95/CD27, stem cell-like memory, regulatory, central memory and naive CD4+ cells were sorted. This clone was recorded at least ten times. Its antigen is currently unknown. The germline V gene has CDR1 LGHNA and CDR2 YSLEER. The CDR3 runs to 14 residues. The V gene lost 0 bases and the J gene lost 0 bases, with 4 bases spanning the gap.

The J gene is TRBJ2-3, the V gene TRBV4-3, with no clear D. The clonotype was recovered from a woman between 18 and 29 years old in good health. The sequencing input was central memory CD4+ T cells from blood. The CDR3 DNA sequence: TGCGCCAGCAGCCAAGAAGGTAGCACAGATACGCAGTATTTT. It yields the protein CASSQEGSTDTQYF.